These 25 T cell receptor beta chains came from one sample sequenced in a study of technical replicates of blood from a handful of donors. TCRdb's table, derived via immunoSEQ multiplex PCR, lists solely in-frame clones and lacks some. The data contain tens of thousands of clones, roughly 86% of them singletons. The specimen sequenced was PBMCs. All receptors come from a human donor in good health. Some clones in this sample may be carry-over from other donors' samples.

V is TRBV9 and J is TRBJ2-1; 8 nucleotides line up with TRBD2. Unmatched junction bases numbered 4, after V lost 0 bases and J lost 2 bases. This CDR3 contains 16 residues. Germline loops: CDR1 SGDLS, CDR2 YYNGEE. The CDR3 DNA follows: TGTGCCAGCAGCGTAGGGGCGGGGGGACCCTACAATGAGCAGTTCTTC. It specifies CASSVGAGGPYNEQFF. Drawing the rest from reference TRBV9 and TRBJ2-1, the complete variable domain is DSGVTQTPKHLITATGQRVTLRCSPRSGDLSVYWYQQSLDQGLQFLIQYYNGEERAKGNILERFSAQQFPDLHSELNLSSLELGDSALYFCASSVGAGGPYNEQFFGPGTRLTVL.

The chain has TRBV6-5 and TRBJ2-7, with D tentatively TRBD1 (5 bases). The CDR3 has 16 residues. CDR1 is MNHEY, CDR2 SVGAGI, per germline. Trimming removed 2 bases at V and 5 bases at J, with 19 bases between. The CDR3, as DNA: TGTGCCAGCAGTTACATACAAGGGGCAGGCGAAAACGAGCAGTACTTC. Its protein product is CASSYIQGAGENEQYF.

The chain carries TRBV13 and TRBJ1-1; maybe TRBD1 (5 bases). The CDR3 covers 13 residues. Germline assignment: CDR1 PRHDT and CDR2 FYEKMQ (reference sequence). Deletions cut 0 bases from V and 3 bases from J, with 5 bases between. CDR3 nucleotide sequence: TGTGCCAGCAGCTTAGGACAGGACACTGAAGCTTTCTTT. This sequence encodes CASSLGQDTEAFF.

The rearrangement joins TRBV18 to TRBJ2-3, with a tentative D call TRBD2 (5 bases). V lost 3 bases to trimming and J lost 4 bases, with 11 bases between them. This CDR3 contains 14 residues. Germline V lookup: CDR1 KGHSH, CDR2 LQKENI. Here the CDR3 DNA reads TGTGCCAGCTCACCCGGGATAGGCCCAGATACGCAGTATTTT. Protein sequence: CASSPGIGPDTQYF.

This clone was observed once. This CDR3 is CASSDGLAGGFGDEQYF. CDR3 in DNA: TGTGCCAGCAGCGATGGACTAGCGGGAGGGTTTGGCGACGAGCAGTACTTC. The chain recombines TRBV7-6 with TRBJ2-7, with 15 positions matching TRBD2. The CDR3 covers 17 residues. V was pared by 5 bases and J by 5 bases, with 10 bases of the junction left unmatched. From germline, CDR1 is SGHVS and CDR2 FNYEAQ.

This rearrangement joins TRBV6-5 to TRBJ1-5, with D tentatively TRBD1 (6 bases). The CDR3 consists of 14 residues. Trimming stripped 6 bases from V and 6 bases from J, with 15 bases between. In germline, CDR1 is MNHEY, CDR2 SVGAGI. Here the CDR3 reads CASRQQGDLQPQHF. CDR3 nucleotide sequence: TGTGCCAGCAGGCAACAGGGAGATCTTCAGCCCCAGCATTTT.

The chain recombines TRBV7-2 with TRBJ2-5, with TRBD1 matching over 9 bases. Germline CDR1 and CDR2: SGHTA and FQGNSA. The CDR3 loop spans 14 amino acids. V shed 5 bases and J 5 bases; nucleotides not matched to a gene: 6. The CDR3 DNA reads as TGTGCCAGCAGCCTACAGGGGGCTGGGGAGACCCAGTACTTC. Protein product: CASSLQGAGETQYF.

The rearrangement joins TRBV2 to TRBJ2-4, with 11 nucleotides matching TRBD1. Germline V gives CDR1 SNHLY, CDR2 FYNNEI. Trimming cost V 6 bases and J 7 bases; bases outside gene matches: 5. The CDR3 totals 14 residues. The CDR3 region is CASRGQGDWNIQYF. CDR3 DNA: TGTGCCAGCAGGGGACAGGGGGATTGGAACATTCAGTACTTC.

The CDR3 sequence: CASSVGDSGAYEQYF. CDR3 coding DNA: TGTGCCAGCAGCGTAGGAGATAGCGGGGCCTACGAGCAGTACTTC. This chain joins TRBV9 and TRBJ2-7, with TRBD2 matching over 8 bases. The CDR3 consists of 15 residues. Trimming took 0 bases from V and 2 from J; bases not matched to a gene: 4. The germline V gene encodes CDR1 SGDLS and CDR2 YYNGEE.

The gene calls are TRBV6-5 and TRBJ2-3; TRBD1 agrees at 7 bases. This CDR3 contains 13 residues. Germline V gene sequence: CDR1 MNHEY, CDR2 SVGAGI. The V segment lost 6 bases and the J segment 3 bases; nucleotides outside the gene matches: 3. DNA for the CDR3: TGTGCCAGCAGACCAGGGGGAACAGATACGCAGTATTTT. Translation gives CASRPGGTDTQYF.

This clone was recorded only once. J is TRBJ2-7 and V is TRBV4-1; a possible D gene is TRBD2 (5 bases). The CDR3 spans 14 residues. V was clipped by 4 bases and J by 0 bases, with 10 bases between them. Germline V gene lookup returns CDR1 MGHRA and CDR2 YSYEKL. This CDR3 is CASSPQGLSYEQYF. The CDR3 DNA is TGCGCCAGCAGCCCCCAAGGACTCTCCTACGAGCAGTACTTC.

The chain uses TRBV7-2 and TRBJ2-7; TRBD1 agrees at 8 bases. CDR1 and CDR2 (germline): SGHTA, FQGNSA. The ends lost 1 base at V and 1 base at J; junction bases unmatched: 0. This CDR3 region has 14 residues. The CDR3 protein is CASSLGTGSYEQYF. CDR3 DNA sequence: TGTGCCAGCAGCTTAGGGACAGGGTCCTACGAGCAGTACTTC.

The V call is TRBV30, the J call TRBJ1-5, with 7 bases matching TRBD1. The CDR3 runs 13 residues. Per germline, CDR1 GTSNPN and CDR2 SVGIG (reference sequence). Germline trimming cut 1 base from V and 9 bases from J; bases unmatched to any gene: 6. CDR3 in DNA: TGTGCCTGGAGTGGACAGGGTGGAGGGCCCCAGCATTTT. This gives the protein CAWSGQGGGPQHF.

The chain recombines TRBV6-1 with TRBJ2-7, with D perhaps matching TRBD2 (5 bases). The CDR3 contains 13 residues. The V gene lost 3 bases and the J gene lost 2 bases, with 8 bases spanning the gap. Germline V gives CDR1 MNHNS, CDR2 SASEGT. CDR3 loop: CASSDEGPYEQYF. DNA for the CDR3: TGTGCCAGCAGTGACGAGGGCCCCTACGAGCAGTACTTC.

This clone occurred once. CDR3 nucleotides: TGCGCCAGCTTAGAGGGGTGGAAGCGGGAGGGCCAGGATACGCAGTATTTT. It yields the protein CASLEGWKREGQDTQYF. This sequence joins TRBV10-1 and TRBJ2-3; 10 bases map to TRBD2. Germline V gene lookup returns CDR1 WNHNN and CDR2 SYGVQD (reference sequence). The junction had 17 bases not matched to a gene; V was cut back by 8 bases and J by 6 bases. CDR3 length equals 17 residues.

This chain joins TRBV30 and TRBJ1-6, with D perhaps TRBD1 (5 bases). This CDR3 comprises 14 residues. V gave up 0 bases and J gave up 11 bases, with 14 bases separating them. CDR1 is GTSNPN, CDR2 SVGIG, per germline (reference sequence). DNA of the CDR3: TGTGCCTGGAGTGTACTCAGGGTGAGGCCACCCCTCCACTTT. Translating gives CAWSVLRVRPPLHF.

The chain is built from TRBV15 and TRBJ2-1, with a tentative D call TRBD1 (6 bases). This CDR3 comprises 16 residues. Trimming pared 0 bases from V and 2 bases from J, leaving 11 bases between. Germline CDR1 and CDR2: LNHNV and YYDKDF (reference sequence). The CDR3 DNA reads TGTGCCACCAGCAGAGATTCGGGACACCCCTACAATGAGCAGTTCTTC. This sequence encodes CATSRDSGHPYNEQFF.

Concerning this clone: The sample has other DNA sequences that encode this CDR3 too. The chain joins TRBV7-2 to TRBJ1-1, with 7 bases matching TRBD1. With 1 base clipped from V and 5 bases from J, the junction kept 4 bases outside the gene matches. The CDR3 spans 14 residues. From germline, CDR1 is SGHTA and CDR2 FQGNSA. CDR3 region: CASSLVGGGTEAFF. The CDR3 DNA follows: TGTGCCAGCAGCTTAGTAGGGGGCGGGACTGAAGCTTTCTTT. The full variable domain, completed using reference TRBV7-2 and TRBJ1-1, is GAGVSQSPSNKVTEKGKDVELRCDPISGHTALYWYRQSLGQGLEFLIYFQGNSAPDKSGLPSDRFSAERTGGSVSTLTIQRTQQEDSAVYLCASSLVGGGTEAFFGQGTRLTVV.

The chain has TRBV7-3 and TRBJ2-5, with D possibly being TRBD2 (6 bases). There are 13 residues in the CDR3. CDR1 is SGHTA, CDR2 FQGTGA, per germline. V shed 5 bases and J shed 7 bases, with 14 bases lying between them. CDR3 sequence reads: CASSVGMRGTQYF. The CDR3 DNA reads TGTGCCAGCAGCGTTGGGATGCGGGGGACCCAGTACTTC. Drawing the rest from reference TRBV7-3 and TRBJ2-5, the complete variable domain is GAGVSQTPSNKVTEKGKYVELRCDPISGHTALYWYRQSLGQGPEFLIYFQGTGAADDSGLPNDRFFAVRPEGSVSTLKIQRTERGDSAVYLCASSVGMRGTQYFGPGTRLLVL.

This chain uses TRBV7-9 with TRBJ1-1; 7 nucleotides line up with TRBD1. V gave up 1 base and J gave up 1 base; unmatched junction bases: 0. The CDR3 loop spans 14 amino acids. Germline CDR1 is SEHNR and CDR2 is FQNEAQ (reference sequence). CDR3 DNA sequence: TGTGCCAGCAGCTTAGGGACAGGGAACACTGAAGCTTTCTTT. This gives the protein CASSLGTGNTEAFF.

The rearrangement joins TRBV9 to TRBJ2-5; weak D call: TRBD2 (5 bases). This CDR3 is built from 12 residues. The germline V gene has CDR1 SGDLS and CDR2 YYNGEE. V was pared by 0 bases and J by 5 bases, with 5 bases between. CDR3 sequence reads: CASSVGGETQYF. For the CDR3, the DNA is TGTGCCAGCAGCGTAGGAGGGGAGACCCAGTACTTC.

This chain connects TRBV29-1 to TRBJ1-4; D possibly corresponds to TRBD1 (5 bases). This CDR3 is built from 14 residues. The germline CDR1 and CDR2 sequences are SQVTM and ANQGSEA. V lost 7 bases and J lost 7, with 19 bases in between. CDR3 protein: CSAKIGRGREKLFF. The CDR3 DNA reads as TGCAGCGCCAAAATTGGGCGGGGACGTGAAAAACTGTTTTTT.

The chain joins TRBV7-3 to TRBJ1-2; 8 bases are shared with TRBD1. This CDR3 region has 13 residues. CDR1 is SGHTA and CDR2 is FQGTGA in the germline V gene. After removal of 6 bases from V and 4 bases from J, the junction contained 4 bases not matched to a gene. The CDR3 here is CASSYTGGYGYTF. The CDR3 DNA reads TGTGCCAGCAGTTATACAGGGGGCTATGGCTACACCTTC.

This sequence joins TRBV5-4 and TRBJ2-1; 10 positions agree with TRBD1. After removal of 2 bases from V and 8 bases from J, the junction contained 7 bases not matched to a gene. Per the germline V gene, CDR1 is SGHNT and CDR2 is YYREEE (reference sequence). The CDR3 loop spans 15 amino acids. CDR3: CASSLGGQGIHEQFF. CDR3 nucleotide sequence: TGTGCCAGCAGCTTAGGGGGACAGGGGATTCATGAGCAGTTCTTC.

CDR3 sequence reads: CASSPRTTDTQYF. In DNA, the CDR3 is TGTGCCAGCTCACCGCGGACTACAGATACGCAGTATTTT. The chain joins TRBV18 to TRBJ2-3; D is possibly TRBD2 (5 bases). The CDR3 runs 13 residues. Germline V gene data show CDR1 as KGHSH and CDR2 as LQKENI. V was shortened by 3 bases and J by 3 bases, with 7 bases between the two germline ends.